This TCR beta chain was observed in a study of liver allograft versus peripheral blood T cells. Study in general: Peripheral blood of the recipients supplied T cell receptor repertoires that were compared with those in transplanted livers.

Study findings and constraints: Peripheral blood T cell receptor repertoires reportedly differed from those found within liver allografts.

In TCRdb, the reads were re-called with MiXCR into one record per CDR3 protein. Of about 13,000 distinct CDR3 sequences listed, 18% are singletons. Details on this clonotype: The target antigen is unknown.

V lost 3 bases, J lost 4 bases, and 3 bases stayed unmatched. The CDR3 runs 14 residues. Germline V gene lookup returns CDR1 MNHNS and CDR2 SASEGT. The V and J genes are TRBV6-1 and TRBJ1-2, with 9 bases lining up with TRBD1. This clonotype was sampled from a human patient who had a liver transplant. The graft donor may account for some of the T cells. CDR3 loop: CASSDGQGFYGYTF. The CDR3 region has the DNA TGTGCCAGCAGTGACGGACAGGGGTTCTATGGCTACACCTTC.